Sequencing of this T cell receptor (beta chain) was carried out in a study of cytomegalovirus exposure and HLA in healthy donors. Germline V lookup: CDR1 MRHNA, CDR2 SNTAGT. This CDR3 has 18 amino acids. The V end was cut by 6 bases, the J end by 4 bases, with 28 bases between. These donors, healthy bone marrow donors, were studied. The PCR employed 60 Vbeta primers together with 13 Jbeta primers. Data came from immunoSEQ multiplex PCR; TCRdb stores just in-frame clones and leaves some out. The sample includes more than 50,000 clones, more than 60% of them seen just once. The sequenced material came from PBMCs. This rearrangement joins TRBV6-4 to TRBJ2-7, with a possible D match to TRBD2 (6 bases). The source of this sequence is a woman between 40 and 55 years old in good health and CMV-seropositive. This CDR3 reads CASRSVGRGLFPRYEQYF. In nucleotides, the CDR3 is TGTGCCAGCAGGTCCGTGGGGCGGGGCCTTTTCCCGAGGTACGAGCAGTACTTC.